Following are 2 T cell receptor beta chains from one sample sequenced in a study of blood T cell repertoires in COVID-19. Assay: immunoSEQ multiplex PCR; the TCRdb copy retains only in-frame clones and omits some. The sample lists roughly 330,000 clones, approximately 82% occurring once. The sample taken for sequencing was peripheral blood. The receptors come from a woman aged 50 to 65 with acute or convalescent COVID-19.

The chain is built from TRBV10-3 and TRBJ2-5; 11 positions agree with TRBD2. The J segment lost 5 bases and the V segment lost 10 bases, leaving 12 bases of the junction unmatched. The CDR3 extends over 15 amino acids. Germline assignment: CDR1 ENHRY and CDR2 SYGVKD. The CDR3 nucleotides read TGTGCCACTACGGGGACTAGCGGAGGAGTGGAGACCCAGTACTTC. Translation: CATTGTSGGVETQYF.

In this sample, this clone turned up a few times. The chain carries TRBV24-1 and TRBJ2-1, with TRBD1 identical over 9 bases. The V gene's germline CDR1 is KGHDR and CDR2 SFDVKD. The CDR3 is 17 amino acids. The V and J ends lost 3 bases and 2 bases, in that order; junction bases with no gene match: 7. This chain's CDR3 is CATSDPGQGMAYNEQFF. The CDR3 nucleotides read TGTGCCACCAGTGATCCCGGACAGGGGATGGCCTACAATGAGCAGTTCTTC.